The TCR beta chain described here comes from a study of blood T cell repertoires in COVID-19. At the level of the study: Samples came from the United States, Italy and Spain, spanning acute and convalescent COVID-19.

Sequenced by immunoSEQ multiplex PCR; TCRdb stores in-frame clones only, minus some. Of 40,000 to 65,000 clones in the sample, 70% to 90% are singletons; the top ten hold 12%. Sequenced material: peripheral blood. The receptor was derived from a man between 65 and 80 years old with active COVID-19.

CDR3 sequence (DNA): TGTGCCAGCACCCCTGGGACTAGCGGGGGGGCCTACAATGAGCAGTTCTTC. Amino acid sequence: CASTPGTSGGAYNEQFF. The rearrangement links TRBV11-3 to TRBJ2-1, with 16 bases matching TRBD2. The V gene's germline CDR1 is SGHNT and CDR2 YENEEA. V lost 7 bases to trimming and J lost 2 bases; unmatched junction nucleotides: 5. There are 17 residues in the CDR3.